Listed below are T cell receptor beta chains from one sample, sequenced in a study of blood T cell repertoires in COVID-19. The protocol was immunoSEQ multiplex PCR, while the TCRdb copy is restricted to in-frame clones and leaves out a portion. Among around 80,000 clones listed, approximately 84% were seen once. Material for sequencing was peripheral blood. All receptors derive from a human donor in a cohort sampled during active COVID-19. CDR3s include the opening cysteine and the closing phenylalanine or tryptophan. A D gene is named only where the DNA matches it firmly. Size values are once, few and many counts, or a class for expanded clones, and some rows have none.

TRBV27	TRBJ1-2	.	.	CASSSRQANYGYTF	TGTGCCAGCAGTTCGCGACAGGCTAACTATGGCTACACCTTC
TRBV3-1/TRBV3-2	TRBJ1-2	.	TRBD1	CASSQETGNGYTF	TGTGCCAGCAGCCAAGAGACAGGGAACGGCTACACCTTC
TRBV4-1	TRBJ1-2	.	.	CASSLTTNDYGYTF	TGCGCCAGCAGCCTCACTACTAACGACTATGGCTACACCTTC
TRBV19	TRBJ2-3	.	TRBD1	CASSITFLTGTITDTQYF	TGTGCCAGTAGTATAACCTTTCTGACAGGGACGATCACAGATACGCAGTATTTT
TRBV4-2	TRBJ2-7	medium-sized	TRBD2	CASSQDLTSATYEQYF	TGTGCCAGCAGCCAAGATCTAACTAGCGCGACCTACGAGCAGTACTTC
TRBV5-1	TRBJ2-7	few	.	CASSTRAGAYEQYF	TGCGCCAGCAGCACCCGGGCGGGGGCGTACGAGCAGTACTTC
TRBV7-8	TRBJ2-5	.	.	CASSDRNQETQYF	TGTGCCAGCAGCGACAGAAACCAAGAGACCCAGTACTTC
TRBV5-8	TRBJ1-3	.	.	CASSLTGTRFSGNTIYF	TGTGCCAGCAGCTTAACCGGGACAAGGTTCTCTGGAAACACCATATATTTT
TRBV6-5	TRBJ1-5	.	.	CASRLDFQPQHF	TGTGCCAGCAGGCTGGACTTTCAGCCCCAGCATTTT
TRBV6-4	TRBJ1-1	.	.	CASNSRRSTEAFF	TGTGCCAGCAACTCACGAAGAAGCACTGAAGCTTTCTTT
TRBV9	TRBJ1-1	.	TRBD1	CASSVGQGNTEAFF	TGTGCCAGCAGCGTAGGACAGGGGAACACTGAAGCTTTCTTT
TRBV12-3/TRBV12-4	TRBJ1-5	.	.	CASSDSESQHF	TGTGCCAGCAGTGACAGCGAATCCCAGCATTTT
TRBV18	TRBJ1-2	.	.	CASSPDSMGYTF	TGTGCCAGCTCACCCGACAGTATGGGCTACACCTTC
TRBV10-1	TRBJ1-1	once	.	CASSEQVNTEAFF	TGCGCCAGCAGCGAACAGGTAAACACTGAAGCTTTCTTT
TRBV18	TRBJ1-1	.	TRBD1	CASSPGTGGAGMNTEAFF	TGTGCCAGCTCACCAGGGACAGGGGGCGCCGGAATGAACACTGAAGCTTTCTTT
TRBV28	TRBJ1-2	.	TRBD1	CASKSRQGNYGYTF	TGTGCCAGCAAATCCAGACAGGGTAACTATGGCTACACCTTC